The 7 T cell receptor beta chains below come from one sample, sequenced in a study of identical twins' blood T cells. MiXCR, run by TCRdb on the 5' RACE reads, gives a single entry per CDR3 protein. The data contain 350,000 to 450,000 distinct CDR3 sequences, about 28% of them seen just once; the ten biggest clones take up approximately 6.6%. Sequences were obtained from PBMCs. The origin of the receptors is a woman aged 18-55 years in good health.

This clonotype was recorded a few times. A junction boundary mismatches the germline segment, possibly from a read error. The chain links TRBV3-1 to TRBJ2-1; D remains ambiguous. Germline CDR1 is LGHDT and CDR2 is YNNKEL (reference sequence). The CDR3 sequence is 13 residues long. The CDR3 is CASNQGAYNEQFF. For the CDR3, the DNA is TGTGCCAGCAACCAAGGAGCGTACAATGAGCAGTTCTTC.

The chain has TRBV2 and TRBJ2-4; possible D gene TRBD1, 5 bases. This CDR3 is 16 amino acids long. Trimming stripped 4 bases from V and 5 bases from J, with 18 bases between. Germline V gene lookup returns CDR1 SNHLY and CDR2 FYNNEI. As DNA, the CDR3 is TGTGCCAGCAGTGTTAGGCTACCGGTAGGGGAAAACATTCAGTACTTC. Its translation is CASSVRLPVGENIQYF.

This sequence joins TRBV24-1 and TRBJ2-3; D tentatively reads TRBD1 or TRBD2 (6 bases each). Germline values: CDR1 KGHDR, CDR2 SFDVKD. Trimming left V 2 bases short and J 3 bases short, with 11 bases between. The CDR3 is made up of 15 amino acids. The CDR3 here is CATSDSQGLTDTQYF. The DNA for the CDR3 is TGTGCCACCAGTGATTCACAGGGACTGACAGATACGCAGTATTTT.

The chain joins TRBV7-2 to TRBJ2-1, with D possibly being TRBD2 (6 bases). The CDR3 consists of 15 residues. V lost 3 bases to trimming and J lost 3 bases, with 12 bases between them. Germline V lookup: CDR1 SGHTA, CDR2 FQGNSA. The CDR3 sequence is CASSFIGGNYNEQFF. CDR3 nucleotides: TGTGCCAGCAGCTTTATCGGGGGTAACTACAATGAGCAGTTCTTC.

The chain combines TRBV27 with TRBJ1-1; no reliable D call. The germline V and J ends were trimmed by 2 bases and 6 bases, with 13 bases remaining between them. The CDR3 consists of 14 residues. From germline, CDR1 is MNHEY and CDR2 SMNVEV (reference sequence). CDR3 protein: CASSLRPGGSEAFF. CDR3 sequence (DNA): TGTGCCAGCAGTTTAAGACCTGGAGGCTCTGAAGCTTTCTTT.

J is TRBJ1-1 and V is TRBV20-1; D is uncertain. Germline loops: CDR1 DFQATT, CDR2 SNEGSKA (reference sequence). V was pared by 0 bases and J by 1 base, with 6 bases between. The CDR3 has 13 amino acids. CDR3 protein: CSAREWWNTEAFF. The CDR3 bases are TGCAGTGCTAGAGAATGGTGGAACACTGAAGCTTTCTTT.

This clonotype was counted only a few times. The V gene is TRBV14, the J gene TRBJ2-1, with D perhaps matching TRBD2 (6 bases). Between the trimmed V and J ends, which lost 4 bases and 7 bases, there was a span of 14 bases. Germline CDR1 is SGHDN and CDR2 is FVKESK. This CDR3 spans 14 amino acids. The CDR3 protein is CASSLWDFYNEQFF. The CDR3, as DNA: TGTGCCAGCAGCCTCTGGGACTTTTATAATGAGCAGTTCTTC.